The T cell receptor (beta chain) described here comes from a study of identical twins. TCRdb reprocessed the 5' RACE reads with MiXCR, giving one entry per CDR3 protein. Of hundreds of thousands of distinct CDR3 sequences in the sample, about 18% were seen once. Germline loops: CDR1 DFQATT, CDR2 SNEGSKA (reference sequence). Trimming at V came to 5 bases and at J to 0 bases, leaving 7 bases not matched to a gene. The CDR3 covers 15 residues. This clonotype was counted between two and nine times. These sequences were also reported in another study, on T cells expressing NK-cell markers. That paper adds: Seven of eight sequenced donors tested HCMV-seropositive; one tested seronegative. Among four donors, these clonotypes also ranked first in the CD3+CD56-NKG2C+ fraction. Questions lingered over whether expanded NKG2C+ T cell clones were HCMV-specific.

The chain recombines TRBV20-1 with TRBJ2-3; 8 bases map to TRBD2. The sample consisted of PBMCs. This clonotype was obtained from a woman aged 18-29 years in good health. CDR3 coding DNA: TGCAGTGCTCCCAAGGTAGCGGGGAGCACAGATACGCAGTATTTT. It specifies CSAPKVAGSTDTQYF.